This T cell receptor (beta chain) was sequenced for a study of vaccination and CD4 T cells after COVID-19. Study at large: From HCoV-229E, HCoV-OC43, HCoV-NL63 and SARS-CoV-2, overlapping spike peptides were used to stimulate the cells.

The CDR3 covers 16 residues. Trimming removed 2 bases from V and 5 bases from J; junction bases left unmatched: 7. Per germline, CDR1 SGHRS and CDR2 YFSETQ. Regarding treatment: roughly ten-day PBMC culture with coronavirus spike peptide pools or control peptides (ViraFEST assay). Oncomine TCR Beta short-read sequencing was applied to DNA from cultured CD4+ T cells. TCRdb re-derived calls from the PCR reads in MiXCR, one entry per CDR3 protein. The sample yields some 11,000 distinct CDR3 sequences, less than 65% seen once. Note on this clonotype: Its antigen remains unidentified.

The sequenced material came from CD4+ T cells from blood, cultured in vitro. The clonotype comes from a human donor who had recovered from COVID-19. This chain connects TRBV5-1 to TRBJ1-6; 7 nucleotides agree with TRBD1. The CDR3, as DNA: TGCGCCAGCAGCTTACAGGGGCCGTCCAATAATTCACCCCTCCACTTT. Its translation is CASSLQGPSNNSPLHF.